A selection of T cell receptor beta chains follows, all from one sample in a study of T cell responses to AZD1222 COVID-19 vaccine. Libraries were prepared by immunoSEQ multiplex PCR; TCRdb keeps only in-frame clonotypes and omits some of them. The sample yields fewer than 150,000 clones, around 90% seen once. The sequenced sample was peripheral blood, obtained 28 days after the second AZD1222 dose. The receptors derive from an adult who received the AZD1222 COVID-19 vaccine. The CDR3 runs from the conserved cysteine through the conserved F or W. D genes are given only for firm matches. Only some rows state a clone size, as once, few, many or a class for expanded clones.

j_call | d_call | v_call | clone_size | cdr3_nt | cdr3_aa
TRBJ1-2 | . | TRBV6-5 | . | TGTGCCAGCAGTTACGCCCAGGGCCTCTATGGCTACACCTTC | CASSYAQGLYGYTF
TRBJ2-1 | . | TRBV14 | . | TGTGCCAGCAGCCAAGCGGGGGTGGGCGCCTACAATGAGCAGTTCTTC | CASSQAGVGAYNEQFF
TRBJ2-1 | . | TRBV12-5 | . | TGTGCTAGTGGTTTGGTAGAACGAGGCGAGCAGTTCTTC | CASGLVERGEQFF
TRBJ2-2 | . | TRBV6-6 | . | TGTGCCAGCAGTTTACCCAATGCTCTCACCGGGGAGCTGTTTTTT | CASSLPNALTGELFF
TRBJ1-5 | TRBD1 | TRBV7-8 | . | TGTGCCAGCACAAAATCCGGGACAGGGTTTTTTCAGCCCCAGCATTTT | CASTKSGTGFFQPQHF
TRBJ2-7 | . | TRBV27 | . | TGTGCCAGCAGTTTATCGACCCGTCGCTCAAGCTCCTACGAGCAGTACTTC | CASSLSTRRSSSYEQYF
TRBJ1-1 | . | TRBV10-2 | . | TGCGCCAGCGGGGGAGCGGGTGAAGCTTTCTTT | CASGGAGEAFF
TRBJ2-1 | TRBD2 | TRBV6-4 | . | TGTGCCAGCAGTGACCGACTAGCGGGAGTCAATGAGCAGTTCTTC | CASSDRLAGVNEQFF
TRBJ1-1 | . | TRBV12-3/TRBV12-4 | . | TGTGCCAGCAGTTTTTCGACAGCTCCAGATGCTTTCTTT | CASSFSTAPDAFF
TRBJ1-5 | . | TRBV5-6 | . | TGTGCCAGCAGGCGGAGGGATAGCAATCAGCCCCAGCATTTT | CASRRRDSNQPQHF
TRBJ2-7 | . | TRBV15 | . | TGTGCCACCAGCAGAGCCGGCGGTGATCCTTACGAGCAGTACTTC | CATSRAGGDPYEQYF
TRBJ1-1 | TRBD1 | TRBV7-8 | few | TGTGCCAGCAGCTTAGCAATGACAGGGGGCACGGAAGCTTTCTTT | CASSLAMTGGTEAFF
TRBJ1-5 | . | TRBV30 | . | TGTGCCTGGAGTATCGGCCAGATCCTTCAGCCCCAGCATTTT | CAWSIGQILQPQHF
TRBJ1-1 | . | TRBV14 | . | TGTGCCAGCAGCCAAGCCGGGTACACTGAAGCTTTCTTT | CASSQAGYTEAFF
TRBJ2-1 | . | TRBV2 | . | TGTGCCAGCATAACAGAATTATACAATGAGCAGTTCTTC | CASITELYNEQFF
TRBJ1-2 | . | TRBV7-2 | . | TGTGCCAGCAGCCCGACCCCCCAGGGGACCCATGGCTACACCTTC | CASSPTPQGTHGYTF
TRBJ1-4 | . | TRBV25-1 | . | TGTGCCAGCAGTGAATACCTCCAAGATGGAAAACTGTTTTTT | CASSEYLQDGKLFF
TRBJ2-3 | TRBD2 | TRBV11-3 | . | TGTGCCAGCAGCTTGGGTGTGACTAGCGGGGGGTTGGATACGCAGTATTTT | CASSLGVTSGGLDTQYF
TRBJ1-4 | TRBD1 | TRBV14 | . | TGTGCCAGCAGCCTCTCCGGGACAGGTGGGGAAAAACTGTTTTTT | CASSLSGTGGEKLFF
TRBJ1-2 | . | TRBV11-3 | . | TGTGCCAGCAGCCCAGAGGCGGGGAACTATGGCTACACCTTC | CASSPEAGNYGYTF
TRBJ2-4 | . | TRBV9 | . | TGTGCCAGCAGCGCTTGGAACCCACAAAACATTCAGTACTTC | CASSAWNPQNIQYF
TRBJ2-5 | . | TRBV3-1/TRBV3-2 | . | TGTGCCAGCAGCCCAGGGTTGCAAGAGACCCAGTACTTC | CASSPGLQETQYF
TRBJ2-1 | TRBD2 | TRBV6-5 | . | TGTGCCAGCAGCCTAAACGGGGGGGCTCTCCATGAGCAGTTCTTC | CASSLNGGALHEQFF
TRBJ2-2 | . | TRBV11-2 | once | TGTGCCAGCAGCTTAGGGTCCACGAACACCGGGGAGCTGTTTTTT | CASSLGSTNTGELFF
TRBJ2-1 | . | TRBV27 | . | TGTGCCAGCAGTTTATTCGGTAGTGTGGGGCTCTACAATGAGCAGTTCTTC | CASSLFGSVGLYNEQFF
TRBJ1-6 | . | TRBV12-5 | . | TGTGCTAGTGGTTTCGGAAGGACAGCAGTCAATTCACCCCTCCACTTT | CASGFGRTAVNSPLHF
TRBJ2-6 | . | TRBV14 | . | TGTGCCAGCAGCCAAGATGGCCGGGGGCGACGTGGGGCCAACGTCCTGACTTTC | CASSQDGRGRRGANVLTF
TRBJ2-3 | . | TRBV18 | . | TGTGCCAGCTCACCACGGGCAACCGTCTCATCCACAGATACGCAGTATTTT | CASSPRATVSSTDTQYF
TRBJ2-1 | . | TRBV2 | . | TGTGCCAGCAGTGGGGTCGGCGGCAGATACAATGAGCAGTTCTTC | CASSGVGGRYNEQFF
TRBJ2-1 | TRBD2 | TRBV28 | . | TGTGCCAGCAGCACTCTAGCGGGAGCCTACAATGAGCAGTTCTTC | CASSTLAGAYNEQFF
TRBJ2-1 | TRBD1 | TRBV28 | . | TGTGCCAGCAGTCTACCGGGACAGGGTAGGAATGAGCAGTTCTTC | CASSLPGQGRNEQFF
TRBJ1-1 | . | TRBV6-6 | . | TGTGCCAGCAGTTACTCGAACAAGAACACTGAAGCTTTCTTT | CASSYSNKNTEAFF
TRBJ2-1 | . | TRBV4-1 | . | TGCGCCAGCAGCCAAGACTCCAGGCCGACCTACAATGAGCAGTTCTTC | CASSQDSRPTYNEQFF
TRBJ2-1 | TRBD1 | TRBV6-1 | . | TGTGCCAGCAGTGAATTAAGTTGGACAGGGGCGAATGAGCAGTTCTTC | CASSELSWTGANEQFF
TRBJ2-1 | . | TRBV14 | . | TGTGCCAGCAGCCAAGGTGGTGCCTACAATGAGCAGTTCTTC | CASSQGGAYNEQFF
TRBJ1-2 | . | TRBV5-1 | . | TGCGCCAGCAGCTTGGCCAGAGGCTATGGCTACACCTTC | CASSLARGYGYTF
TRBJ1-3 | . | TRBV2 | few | TGTGCCAGTACTTCTTTTACAACCTCTGGAAACACCATATATTTT | CASTSFTTSGNTIYF
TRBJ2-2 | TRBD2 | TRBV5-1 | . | TGCGCCAGCAGCACCAGCGGGAGGGCCGCGACCGGGGAGCTGTTTTTT | CASSTSGRAATGELFF
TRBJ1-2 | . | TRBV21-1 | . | TGTGCCAGCAGCCAAAAGTTGGGTGGGGACTATGGCTACACCTTC | CASSQKLGGDYGYTF
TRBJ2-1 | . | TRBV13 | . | TGTGCCAGCAGCTTAGAGTATAGGGGCAAAGTTGAGCAGTTCTTC | CASSLEYRGKVEQFF
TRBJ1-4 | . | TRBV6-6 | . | TGTGCCAGCAGTTCCTCAGGGGAAAAACTGTTTTTT | CASSSSGEKLFF
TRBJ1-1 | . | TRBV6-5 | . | TGTGCCAGCAGTTCTCCCCAAACAGGGAACACTGAAGCTTTCTTT | CASSSPQTGNTEAFF
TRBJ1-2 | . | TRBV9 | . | TGTGCCAGCAGCGGCCCTAGCCCTTATGGCTACACCTTC | CASSGPSPYGYTF
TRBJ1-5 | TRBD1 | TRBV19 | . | TGTGCCAGTAATCAGGGACAGGGGGCTCAGCCCCAGCATTTT | CASNQGQGAQPQHF